These 24 T cell receptor beta chains came from one sample sequenced in a study of shared clonotypes between healthy human individuals. The table came from immunoSEQ multiplex PCR; TCRdb's copy has only in-frame clones and leaves some out. The sample holds 780,000 or so clones, 72% seen once. The specimen was memory CD4+ T cells sorted from blood. The subset was: CD45RA-negative fraction. These receptors originate from a woman aged 25 to 39 in good health.

The chain joins TRBV2 to TRBJ2-7; D call uncertain. This CDR3 has 12 residues. The V and J ends lost 5 bases and 3 bases respectively, with 8 bases between them. From germline, CDR1 is SNHLY and CDR2 FYNNEI. The CDR3 here is CASSFNHYEQYF. CDR3 nucleotides: TGTGCCAGCAGTTTTAACCACTACGAGCAGTACTTC.

This chain uses TRBV7-9 with TRBJ2-3; 10 bases align to TRBD1. V dropped 5 bases and J dropped 1; count of bases not matched to a gene: 6. Germline V CDR1 and CDR2: SEHNR, FQNEAQ (reference sequence). CDR3 size: 16 residues. As DNA, the CDR3 is TGTGCCAGCAGCGCCGGGACAGGGGTAGGCACAGATACGCAGTATTTT. Amino acids: CASSAGTGVGTDTQYF. The full variable domain, completed using reference TRBV7-9 and TRBJ2-3, is DTGVSQNPRHKITKRGQNVTFRCDPISEHNRLYWYRQTLGQGPEFLTYFQNEAQLEKSRLLSDRFSAERPKGSFSTLEIQRTEQGDSAMYLCASSAGTGVGTDTQYFGPGTRLTVL.

This clone was counted only a few times. The V gene is TRBV19, the J gene TRBJ2-7; D possibly corresponds to TRBD2 (5 bases). Germline CDR1 LNHDA, CDR2 SQIVND (reference sequence). The CDR3 has 12 residues. V lost 5 bases and J lost 5, with 10 bases in between. CDR3 in DNA: TGTGCCAGTAGTGGTCCTAGCCACGAGCAGTACTTC. This translates into CASSGPSHEQYF.

Worth noting for this clone: The sample has other DNA sequences that encode this CDR3 too. This chain uses TRBV5-1 with TRBJ1-3; D unresolved. The germline V gene has CDR1 SGHRS and CDR2 YFSETQ. Trimming pared 2 bases from V and 1 base from J, leaving 7 bases between. This CDR3 is built from 14 residues. CDR3 amino acids: CASSFGTSGNTIYF. The CDR3 DNA is TGCGCCAGCAGCTTCGGCACGTCTGGAAACACCATATATTTT.

V is TRBV6-5 and J is TRBJ1-2; TRBD1 is a possible D gene (5 bases). The CDR3 loop spans 14 amino acids. The germline V and J ends were trimmed by 4 bases and 4 bases, with 13 bases remaining between them. Germline loops: CDR1 MNHEY, CDR2 SVGAGI. The DNA for the CDR3 is TGTGCCAGCAGTTCCCCAGGGACGGGCTATGGCTACACCTTC. It is translated as CASSSPGTGYGYTF.

The gene calls are TRBV29-1 and TRBJ1-2; tentative D call: TRBD1 (5 bases). V dropped 4 bases and J dropped 0 bases, with 9 bases sitting between them. The CDR3 has 13 amino acids. Germline V CDR1 and CDR2: SQVTM, ANQGSEA. The CDR3 here is CSVGGGTNYGYTF. The CDR3 nucleotides read TGCAGCGTTGGCGGGGGTACTAACTATGGCTACACCTTC.

V is TRBV28 and J is TRBJ2-3, with 9 bases that match TRBD1. V shed 6 bases and J 5 bases; nucleotides not matched to a gene: 9. The CDR3 length is 15 residues. From germline, CDR1 is MDHEN and CDR2 SYDVKM. As DNA, the CDR3 is TGTGCCAGCAGCACCGGGACAGGGAGGATAGATACGCAGTATTTT. Residues: CASSTGTGRIDTQYF.

The rearrangement uses TRBV6-6 and TRBJ2-1; 15 positions agree with TRBD2. Germline V lookup: CDR1 MNHNY, CDR2 SVGAGI (reference sequence). The CDR3 sequence is 15 residues long. V shed 7 bases, J shed 7 bases, and the junction held 5 bases outside the gene matches. The CDR3 DNA reads TGTGCCAGCACCGGGACTAGCGGGAGGTTGAATGAGCAGTTCTTC. This encodes CASTGTSGRLNEQFF.

CDR3 in DNA: TGTGCCAGCAGCTCACAGGTTGGGAGCTCCTACGAGCAGTACTTC. Protein sequence: CASSSQVGSSYEQYF. J is TRBJ2-5 and V is TRBV11-1, with D perhaps given as TRBD1 or TRBD2 (5 bases each). The J call is uncertain, as TRBJ2-7 better fits the DNA end. The CDR3 loop spans 15 amino acids. Germline loops: CDR1 SGHAT, CDR2 FQDESV (reference sequence).

This chain connects TRBV5-1 to TRBJ1-5; the match to TRBD1 covers 7 bases. V lost 0 bases, J lost 7 bases, and 4 bases stayed unmatched. The CDR3 length is 14 residues. Germline V lookup: CDR1 SGHRS, CDR2 YFSETQ. CDR3 in amino acids: CASSLEGGLQPQHF. The DNA of the CDR3 is TGCGCCAGCAGCTTGGAAGGGGGCCTACAGCCCCAGCATTTT.

This sequence joins TRBV28 and TRBJ2-5, with 16 bases identical to TRBD2. V lost 6 bases and J lost 7; bases outside the gene matches: 14. Germline V gene data show CDR1 as MDHEN and CDR2 as SYDVKM. CDR3 size: 18 residues. The CDR3: CASREPGLAGGLSGTQYF. For the CDR3, the DNA is TGTGCCAGCAGAGAACCGGGACTAGCGGGAGGGCTGTCCGGGACCCAGTACTTC.

V is TRBV28 and J is TRBJ2-7, with D possibly being TRBD1 or TRBD2 (6 bases each). V was shortened by 7 bases and J by 2 bases, with 15 bases between the two germline ends. Germline V lookup: CDR1 MDHEN, CDR2 SYDVKM. The length of the CDR3 is 14 residues. CDR3 residues: CASTPGGRPYEQYF. The CDR3 DNA reads TGTGCCAGCACCCCTGGGGGGCGCCCCTACGAGCAGTACTTC.

This chain joins TRBV28 and TRBJ2-5; 8 bases are shared with TRBD1. Germline CDR1 MDHEN, CDR2 SYDVKM. This CDR3 comprises 14 residues. Trimming cost V 7 bases and J 5 bases; bases outside gene matches: 9. This chain's CDR3 is CASIAGGGLETQYF. The CDR3 nucleotides read TGTGCCAGCATAGCAGGGGGCGGTTTGGAGACCCAGTACTTC.

The chain joins TRBV15 to TRBJ1-5; the D is unclear. V was shortened by 2 bases and J by 7 bases, with 15 bases between the two germline ends. The CDR3 contains 15 residues. CDR1 LNHNV and CDR2 YYDKDF come from the germline V gene (reference sequence). CDR3 DNA sequence: TGTGCCACCAGCAGACCACCGCGGGGTGACCAGCCCCAGCATTTT. Translation gives CATSRPPRGDQPQHF.

The chain links TRBV5-5 to TRBJ1-1; D is unresolved. The V end was cut by 4 bases, the J end by 0 bases, with 13 bases between. The CDR3 has 15 residues. Germline CDR1 is SGHKS and CDR2 is YYEKEE (reference sequence). CDR3 residues: CASSPQRAMNTEAFF. The CDR3 region has the DNA TGTGCCAGCAGCCCGCAGAGGGCGATGAACACTGAAGCTTTCTTT.

This sequence joins TRBV7-6 and TRBJ2-1; the match to TRBD2 covers 11 bases. This CDR3 has 18 amino acids. V lost 0 bases to trimming and J lost 7 bases; unmatched junction nucleotides: 11. Per the germline V gene, CDR1 is SGHVS and CDR2 is FNYEAQ. CDR3 in amino acids: CASSLAPNFPSGRNEQFF. DNA for the CDR3: TGTGCCAGCAGCTTAGCGCCGAATTTTCCTAGCGGGAGGAATGAGCAGTTCTTC.

The V call is TRBV10-3, the J call TRBJ2-5; D is unresolved. CDR3 length: 14 amino acids. Germline V gene data show CDR1 as ENHRY and CDR2 as SYGVKD. V lost 3 bases, J lost 1 base, and 9 bases lay in between. The CDR3 coding sequence is TGTGCCATCAGTGAAGACCAGCTCCAAGAGACCCAGTACTTC. Translated, it gives CAISEDQLQETQYF.

This clone was recorded many times. This chain connects TRBV10-2 to TRBJ2-2, with D perhaps matching TRBD2 (5 bases). Trimming took off 0 bases at V and 4 bases at J, with 9 bases between the two ends. The germline CDR1 and CDR2 sequences are WSHSY and SAAADI. This CDR3 comprises 15 residues. CDR3 loop: CASSESQAGTGELFF. The CDR3 nucleotides read TGCGCCAGCAGTGAGTCCCAGGCGGGCACCGGGGAGCTGTTTTTT.

The chain joins TRBV29-1 to TRBJ2-1; a possible D gene is TRBD2 (5 bases). CDR3 size: 13 residues. Trimming removed 4 bases from V and 9 bases from J, with 16 bases in between. Germline CDR1 is SQVTM and CDR2 is ANQGSEA. The CDR3 DNA sequence: TGCAGCGTTGGGAGGAATGAGGGTATTGAGCAGTTCTTC. Amino acid sequence: CSVGRNEGIEQFF.

This clone was found a few times. The identical CDR3 is also encoded by other nucleotide sequences in the sample. J is TRBJ2-5 and V is TRBV20-1; D not resolved. V was pared by 3 bases and J by 1 base, with 3 bases between. The CDR3 runs 11 residues. Germline V CDR1 and CDR2: DFQATT, SNEGSKA (reference sequence). CDR3 in amino acids: CSARLQETQYF. The CDR3 DNA is TGCAGTGCTAGGCTCCAAGAGACCCAGTACTTC.

The genes are TRBV27 and TRBJ2-7; maybe TRBD2 (6 bases). The germline CDR1 and CDR2 sequences are MNHEY and SMNVEV (reference sequence). The CDR3 is 15 residues long. Trimming removed 5 bases from V and 3 bases from J, with 17 bases in between. Here the CDR3 reads CASSPRLVALYEQYF. As DNA, the CDR3 is TGTGCCAGCAGTCCGCGACTAGTAGCACTCTACGAGCAGTACTTC.

The sample holds one count of this clone. The chain recombines TRBV11-2 with TRBJ1-4, with a possible D match to TRBD1 (5 bases). This CDR3 has 15 amino acids. Deletions cut 6 bases from V and 5 bases from J, with 16 bases between. Germline V gene data show CDR1 as SGHAT and CDR2 as FQNNGV. The CDR3 sequence: CASRKPGLSNEKLFF. For the CDR3, the DNA is TGTGCCAGCAGGAAACCAGGGCTGAGCAATGAAAAACTGTTTTTT.

V usage is TRBV13 and J usage is TRBJ2-1; 7 nucleotides agree with TRBD2. The CDR3 spans 17 residues. V was pared by 1 base and J by 4 bases, with 10 bases of the junction left unmatched. CDR1 PRHDT and CDR2 FYEKMQ come from the germline V gene (reference sequence). The CDR3 sequence: CASSLAPPSGIYNEQFF. The CDR3 DNA sequence: TGTGCCAGCAGCTTAGCCCCGCCCAGCGGGATTTACAATGAGCAGTTCTTC.

The V and J genes are TRBV28 and TRBJ2-3; D unresolved. CDR3 length equals 15 residues. Germline V gives CDR1 MDHEN, CDR2 SYDVKM. Trimming shortened V by 5 bases and J by 4 bases, and 16 bases separated the two germline ends. The CDR3 sequence is CASSLLEKMADTQYF. CDR3 DNA sequence: TGTGCCAGCAGTCTCCTAGAAAAAATGGCAGATACGCAGTATTTT.